This TCR beta chain was documented in a study of cytotoxic CD8 clonotypes in ibrutinib-treated CLL. Germline CDR1 and CDR2: LNHDA and SQIVND (reference sequence). The CDR3 is made up of 13 amino acids. The V and J ends lost 1 base and 11 bases respectively, with 12 bases between them. Turning to this clone: Its antigen remains unknown.

Sequencing was performed with immunoSEQ multiplex PCR; in TCRdb, only in-frame clones are kept and a portion is missing. The table has fewer than 150,000 clones, approximately 81% seen once. As input for TCR beta libraries, roughly 2.1 micrograms of genomic DNA came from cryopreserved PBMCs. The study, taken as a whole, reports: Public clonotypes (which were uncommon) either contracted or remained stable on treatment.

V usage is TRBV19 and J usage is TRBJ1-5; D gene ambiguous. This clonotype was sampled from a human donor with chronic lymphocytic leukemia. The sequencing here drew on PBMCs, taken after 24 months of ibrutinib treatment. In DNA, the CDR3 is TGTGCCAGTAGTATAGGAAGAGTTTCAGCCCAGCATTTT. It specifies CASSIGRVSAQHF. The variable domain in full, completed from reference TRBV19 and TRBJ1-5, reads DGGITQSPKYLFRKEGQNVTLSCEQNLNHDAMYWYRQDPGQGLRLIYYSQIVNDFQKGDIAEGYSVSREKKESFPLTVTSAQKNPTAFYLCASSIGRVSAQHFGDGTRLSIL.